This is a list of T cell receptor beta chains from one sample in a study of a mutant IDH1 vaccine in newly diagnosed glioma. Antigens for these TCRs are unknown. Assay used: immunoSEQ multiplex PCR; TCRdb lists only in-frame clones, some missing. This table holds some 60,000 clones, approximately 80% found once. The input for sequencing was PBMCs, taken from a glioma patient whose treatment included an IDH1 peptide vaccine. The receptors originated from a man younger than 40 with glioma. CDR3s include the opening cysteine and the closing phenylalanine or tryptophan. D genes are given only for firm matches. A clone size is listed for some rows: how often the clone was seen (once, few, many), or a class if it is expanded.

V gene	CDR3 length	clone size	J gene	D gene	CDR3 DNA	CDR3 protein
TRBV4-2	13	NA	TRBJ2-7	NA	TGTGCCAGCAGCCAGGGGATGGGATACGAGCAGTACTTC	CASSQGMGYEQYF
TRBV6-5	13	NA	TRBJ1-1	TRBD1	TGTGCCAGCAGTCCTCGACAGGGCACTGAAGCTTTCTTT	CASSPRQGTEAFF
TRBV25-1	14	NA	TRBJ1-3	NA	TGTGCCAGCAGTAACGACCGTCTTCGAAACACCATATATTTT	CASSNDRLRNTIYF
TRBV18	14	NA	TRBJ1-3	NA	TGTGCCAGCTCACCATCCGGATTCGGAAACACCGTATATTTT	CASSPSGFGNTVYF
TRBV28	19	NA	TRBJ2-3	TRBD2	TGTGCCAGCAGTGTTAAGGATTTGGCGCGGGAGGAAACCCCAGATACGCAGTATTTT	CASSVKDLAREETPDTQYF
TRBV6-5	14	once	TRBJ1-2	NA	TGTGCCAGCACCCCCGCCTATGTAGGGTATGGCTACACCTTC	CASTPAYVGYGYTF
TRBV28	16	few	TRBJ1-5	NA	TGTGCCAGCAGTTCCGCCGGGGGGGCGAACAATCAGCCCCAGCATTTT	CASSSAGGANNQPQHF
TRBV28	14	NA	TRBJ2-7	NA	TGTGCCAGCCAGGGGGGGACTAGACCCTACGAGCAGTACTTC	CASQGGTRPYEQYF
TRBV11-3	15	NA	TRBJ2-7	NA	TGTGCCAGCAGCTTAGGGCAGGGAGAAGGCTACGAGCAGTACTTC	CASSLGQGEGYEQYF
TRBV4-1	16	NA	TRBJ2-7	TRBD2	TGCGCCAGCAGCCAAGACTACGCGGGAGAGGTGTACGAGCAGTACTTC	CASSQDYAGEVYEQYF
TRBV28	16	once	TRBJ1-5	NA	TGTGCCAGCAGTTACCCACAGGGAGATGGCAATCAGCCCCAGCATTTT	CASSYPQGDGNQPQHF
TRBV5-1	14	NA	TRBJ2-7	NA	TGCGCCAGCAGCCTACCGGGGAGCTCCTACGAGCAGTACTTC	CASSLPGSSYEQYF
TRBV6-6	15	NA	TRBJ2-1	NA	TGTGCCAGCAGATGGGACTCCGGCTCCTACAATGAGCAGTTCTTC	CASRWDSGSYNEQFF
TRBV7-9	12	once	TRBJ1-1	NA	TGTGCCAGCAGCTTAGAATACACTGAAGCTTTCTTT	CASSLEYTEAFF
TRBV19	17	NA	TRBJ2-6	TRBD1	TGTGCCAGTAGCTCGGCACAGGGGGCTCGTGGGGCCAACGTCCTGACTTTC	CASSSAQGARGANVLTF
TRBV5-1	15	NA	TRBJ2-1	TRBD2	TGCGCCAGCAGCTCTAGCGGGAGCCTTTACAATGAGCAGTTCTTC	CASSSSGSLYNEQFF
TRBV6-5	11	NA	TRBJ2-5	NA	TGTGCCAGCAGTCGACAAGAGACCCAGTACTTC	CASSRQETQYF
TRBV7-2	15	NA	TRBJ1-3	NA	TGTGCCAGCAGCCCCCAGACCTATGGTGGAAACACCATATATTTT	CASSPQTYGGNTIYF
TRBV30	14	NA	TRBJ1-5	NA	TGTGCCTGGAGTGTAATCCACGGGGACCAGCCCCAGCATTTT	CAWSVIHGDQPQHF
TRBV6-5	15	once	TRBJ1-4	NA	TGTGCCAGCAGCTCTGTCAGGGGAACTAATGAAAAACTGTTTTTT	CASSSVRGTNEKLFF
TRBV5-6	12	NA	TRBJ1-5	NA	TGTGCCAGCAGCTTGCCTGGTCAGCCCCAGCATTTT	CASSLPGQPQHF
TRBV4-1	16	NA	TRBJ2-1	TRBD2	TGCGCCAGCAGCCATCACCTCCTAGCGGGGGTGTATGAGCAGTTCTTC	CASSHHLLAGVYEQFF
TRBV5-4	15	NA	TRBJ2-3	NA	TGTGCCAGCAGCTTGGTGGGGGTAGGCACAGATACGCAGTATTTT	CASSLVGVGTDTQYF
TRBV7-9	12	NA	TRBJ1-1	NA	TGTGCCAGCCACTCCGTGAGTACTGAAGCTTTCTTT	CASHSVSTEAFF
TRBV7-2	14	NA	TRBJ1-2	NA	TGTGCCAGCAGCTTGTCGACTTCTCCCTATGGCTACACCTTC	CASSLSTSPYGYTF
TRBV7-2	14	NA	TRBJ1-4	NA	TGTGCCAGCAGCTTAGTCGCCGGGGGGGAAAAACTGTTTTTT	CASSLVAGGEKLFF
TRBV4-1	18	once	TRBJ1-5	TRBD1	TGCGCCAGCAGCCTGGGGACAGGGGGCATAATGGGCAATCAGCCCCAGCATTTT	CASSLGTGGIMGNQPQHF
TRBV5-1	11	NA	TRBJ2-5	NA	TGCGCCAGCGCCCAGGCAGAGACCCAGTACTTC	CASAQAETQYF
TRBV7-6	14	NA	TRBJ2-1	TRBD2	TGTGCCAGCGATGATGGGGGGGTATACAATGAGCAGTTCTTC	CASDDGGVYNEQFF
TRBV5-6	17	NA	TRBJ2-1	TRBD1	TGTGCCAGCAGCTTGAGGACGCAGGGGGCTTCCTACAATGAGCAGTTCTTC	CASSLRTQGASYNEQFF
TRBV2	13	few	TRBJ2-2	NA	TGTGCCACCGGGATTTCGAACACCGGGGAGCTGTTTTTT	CATGISNTGELFF
TRBV10-3	14	NA	TRBJ2-3	TRBD2	TGTGCCACCGGTAGCGGGGGAGGGGCAGATACGCAGTATTTT	CATGSGGGADTQYF
TRBV5-8	14	NA	TRBJ1-4	NA	TGTGCCAGCAGACCACAGGGATCTCGTGAAAAACTGTTTTTT	CASRPQGSREKLFF
TRBV23-1	14	NA	TRBJ2-7	TRBD1	TGCGCCAGCAGCGAGCGGACAGGAGGATACGAGCAGTACTTC	CASSERTGGYEQYF
TRBV7-9	15	NA	TRBJ1-2	NA	TGTGCCAGCAGCCCGGAGGCCTCCCCTAACTATGGCTACACCTTC	CASSPEASPNYGYTF
TRBV7-2	13	NA	TRBJ2-7	NA	TGTGCCAGCAGCTTAGTCGTCTCCTACGAGCAGTACTTC	CASSLVVSYEQYF
TRBV27	15	NA	TRBJ1-2	TRBD1	TGTGCCAGCAGTTTATCTCCGCAGGGGGCGCTTGGCTACACCTTC	CASSLSPQGALGYTF
TRBV11-2	11	NA	TRBJ1-3	NA	TGTGCCAGCAGCTTAGGAAACACCATATATTTT	CASSLGNTIYF